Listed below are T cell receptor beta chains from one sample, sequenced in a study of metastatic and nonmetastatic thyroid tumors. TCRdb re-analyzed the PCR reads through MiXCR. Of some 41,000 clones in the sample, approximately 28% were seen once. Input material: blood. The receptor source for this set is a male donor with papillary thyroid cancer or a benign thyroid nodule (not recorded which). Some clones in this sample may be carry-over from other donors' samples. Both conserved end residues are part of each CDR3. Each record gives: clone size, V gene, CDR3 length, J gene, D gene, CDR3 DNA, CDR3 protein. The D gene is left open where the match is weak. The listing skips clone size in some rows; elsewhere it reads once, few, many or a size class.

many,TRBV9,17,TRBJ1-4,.,TGTGCCAGCAGCGGGGGGGGTTGGCGGGACGGAAATGAAAAACTGTTTTTT,CASSGGGWRDGNEKLFF
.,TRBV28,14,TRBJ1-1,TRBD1,TGTGCCAGCAGCACGGGACAGGTAGGTACTGCAGCTTTCTTT,CASSTGQVGTAAFF
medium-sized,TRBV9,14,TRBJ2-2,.,TGTGCCAGCAGCGTAGCAAAGGGCGGCGGGGAGCTGTTTTTT,CASSVAKGGGELFF
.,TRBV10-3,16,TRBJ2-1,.,TGTGCCATCAGATACTTTACCGGGGGGACATACAATGAGCAGTTCTTC,CAIRYFTGGTYNEQFF
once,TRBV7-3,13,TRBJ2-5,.,TGTGCCAGCAGCTTAGACCTAAAAGAGACCCAGTACTTC,CASSLDLKETQYF
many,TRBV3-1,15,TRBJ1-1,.,TGTGCCAGCAGCCCGAGTTGGGGGCTGAACACTGAAGCTTTCTTT,CASSPSWGLNTEAFF
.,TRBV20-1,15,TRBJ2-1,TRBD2,TGCAGTGCTATTAACCCGGCGGGAGAGGACAATGAGCAGTTCTTC,CSAINPAGEDNEQFF
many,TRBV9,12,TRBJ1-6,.,TGTGCCAGCAGCCCAAATAATTCACCCCTCCACTTT,CASSPNNSPLHF
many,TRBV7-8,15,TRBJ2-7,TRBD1,TGTGCCAGCAGCCCCCGACGACAGGGATCCTACGAGCAGTACTTC,CASSPRRQGSYEQYF
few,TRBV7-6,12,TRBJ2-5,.,TGTGCCAGCAGCCCGTCCGGCGAGACCCAGTACTTC,CASSPSGETQYF
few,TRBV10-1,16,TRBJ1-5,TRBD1,TGCGCCAGTCACCCCTCCAGACAGGGGGCTGATCATCCCCAGCATTTT,CASHPSRQGADHPQHF